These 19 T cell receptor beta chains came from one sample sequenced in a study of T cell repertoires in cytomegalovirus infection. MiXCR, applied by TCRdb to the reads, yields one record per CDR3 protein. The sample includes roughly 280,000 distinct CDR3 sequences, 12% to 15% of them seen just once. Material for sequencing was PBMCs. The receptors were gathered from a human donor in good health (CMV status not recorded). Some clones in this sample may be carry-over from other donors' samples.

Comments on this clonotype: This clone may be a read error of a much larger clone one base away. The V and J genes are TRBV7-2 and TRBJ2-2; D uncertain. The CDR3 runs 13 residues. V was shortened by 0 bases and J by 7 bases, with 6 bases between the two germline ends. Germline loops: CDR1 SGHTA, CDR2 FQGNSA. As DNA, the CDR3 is TGTACCAGCAGCTTAGCGGTTAACGGGGAGCTGTTTTTT. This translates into CTSSLAVNGELFF.

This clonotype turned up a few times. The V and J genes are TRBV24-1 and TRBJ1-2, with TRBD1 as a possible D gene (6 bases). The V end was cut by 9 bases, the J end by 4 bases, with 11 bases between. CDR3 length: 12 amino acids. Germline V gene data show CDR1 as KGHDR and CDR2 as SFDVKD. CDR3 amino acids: CATDGQIYGYTF. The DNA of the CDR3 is TGTGCCACCGACGGACAGATCTATGGCTACACCTTC.

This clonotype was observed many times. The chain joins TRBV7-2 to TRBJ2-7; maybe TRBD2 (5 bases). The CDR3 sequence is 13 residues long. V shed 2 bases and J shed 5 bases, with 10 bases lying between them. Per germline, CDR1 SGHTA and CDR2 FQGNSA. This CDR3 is CASSLRRSHEQYF. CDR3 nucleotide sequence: TGTGCCAGCAGCTTAAGGAGGAGTCACGAGCAGTACTTC.

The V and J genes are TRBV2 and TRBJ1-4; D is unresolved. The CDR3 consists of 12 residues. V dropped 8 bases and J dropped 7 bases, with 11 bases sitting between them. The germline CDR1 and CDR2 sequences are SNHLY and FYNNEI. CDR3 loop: CASARLGEKLFF. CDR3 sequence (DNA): TGTGCCAGCGCCCGCCTTGGTGAAAAACTGTTTTTT.

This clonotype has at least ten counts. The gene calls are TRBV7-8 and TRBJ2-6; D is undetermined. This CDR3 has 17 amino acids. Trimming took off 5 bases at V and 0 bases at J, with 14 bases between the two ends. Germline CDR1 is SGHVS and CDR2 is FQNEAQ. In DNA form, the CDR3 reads TGTGCCAGCAGCCACCACTTAGGTGACTCTGGGGCCAACGTCCTGACTTTC. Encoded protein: CASSHHLGDSGANVLTF.

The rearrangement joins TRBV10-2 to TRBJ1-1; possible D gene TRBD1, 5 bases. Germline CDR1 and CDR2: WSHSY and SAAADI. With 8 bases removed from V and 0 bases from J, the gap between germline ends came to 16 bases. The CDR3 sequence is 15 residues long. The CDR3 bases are TGCGCCAGCGGGCGGGGTTGGGGGATGAACACTGAAGCTTTCTTT. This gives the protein CASGRGWGMNTEAFF.

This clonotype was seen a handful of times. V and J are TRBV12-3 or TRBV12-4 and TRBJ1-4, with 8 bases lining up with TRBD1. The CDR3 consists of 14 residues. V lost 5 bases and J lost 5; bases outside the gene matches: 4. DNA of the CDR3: TGTGCCAGCAGTCGACAGGGGCGGAATGAAAAACTGTTTTTT. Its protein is CASSRQGRNEKLFF.

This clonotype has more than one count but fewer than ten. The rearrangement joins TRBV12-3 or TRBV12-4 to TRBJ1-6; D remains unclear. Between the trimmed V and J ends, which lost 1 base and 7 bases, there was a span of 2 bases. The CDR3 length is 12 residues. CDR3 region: CASSLGNSPLHF. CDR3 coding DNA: TGTGCCAGCAGTTTAGGGAATTCACCCCTCCACTTT.

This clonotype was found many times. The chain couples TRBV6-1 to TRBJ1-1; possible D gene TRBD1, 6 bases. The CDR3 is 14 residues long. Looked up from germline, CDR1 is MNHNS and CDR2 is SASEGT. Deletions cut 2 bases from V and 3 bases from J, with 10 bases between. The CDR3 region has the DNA TGTGCCAGCAGTGAACAGCCAGGGGACACTGAAGCTTTCTTT. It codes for CASSEQPGDTEAFF.

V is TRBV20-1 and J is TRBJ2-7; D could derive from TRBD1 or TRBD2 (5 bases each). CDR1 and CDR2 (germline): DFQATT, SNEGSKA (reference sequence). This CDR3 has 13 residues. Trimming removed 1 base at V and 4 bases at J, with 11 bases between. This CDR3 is CSARAFGGYEQYF. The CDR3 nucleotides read TGCAGTGCTAGAGCCTTTGGGGGTTACGAGCAGTACTTC.

DNA for the CDR3: TGTGCCAGCAGTAACCCCGGGGACCCCCAAGAGACCCAGTACTTC. It specifies CASSNPGDPQETQYF. The chain employs TRBV6-6 and TRBJ2-5; D is perhaps TRBD1 or TRBD2 (5 bases each). Germline V CDR1 and CDR2: MNHNY, SVGAGI (reference sequence). V was trimmed by 5 bases and J by 1 base, leaving 14 bases between them. The CDR3 is 15 amino acids.

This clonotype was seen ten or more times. CDR3 sequence (DNA): TGTGCCAGCAGTTCCAGGGTCGATACGCAGTATTTT. This gives the protein CASSSRVDTQYF. The chain carries TRBV27 and TRBJ2-3; TRBD1 is a possible D gene (5 bases). CDR3 length: 12 amino acids. V lost 4 bases and J 6 bases, leaving 8 bases between the germline ends. Germline lookup yields CDR1 MNHEY and CDR2 SMNVEV (reference sequence).

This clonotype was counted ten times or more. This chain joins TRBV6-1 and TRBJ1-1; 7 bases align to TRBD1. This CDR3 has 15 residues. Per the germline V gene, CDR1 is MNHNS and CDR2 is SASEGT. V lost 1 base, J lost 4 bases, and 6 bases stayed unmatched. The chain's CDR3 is CASSEGTGVGTEAFF. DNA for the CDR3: TGTGCCAGCAGTGAAGGTACAGGGGTGGGCACTGAAGCTTTCTTT.

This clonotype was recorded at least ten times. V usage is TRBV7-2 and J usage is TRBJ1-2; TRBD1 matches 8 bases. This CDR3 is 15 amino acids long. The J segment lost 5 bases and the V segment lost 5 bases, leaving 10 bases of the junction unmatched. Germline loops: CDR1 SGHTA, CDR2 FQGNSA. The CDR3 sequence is CASSPRIGQGYGYTF. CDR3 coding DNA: TGTGCCAGCAGCCCACGGATTGGACAGGGATATGGCTACACCTTC.

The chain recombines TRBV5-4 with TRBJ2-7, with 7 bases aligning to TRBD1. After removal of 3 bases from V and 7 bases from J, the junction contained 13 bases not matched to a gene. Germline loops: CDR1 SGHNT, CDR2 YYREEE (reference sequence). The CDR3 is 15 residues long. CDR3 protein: CASSSSGQSGLEQYF. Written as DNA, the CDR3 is TGTGCCAGCAGCTCCTCGGGACAGTCAGGGTTGGAGCAGTACTTC.

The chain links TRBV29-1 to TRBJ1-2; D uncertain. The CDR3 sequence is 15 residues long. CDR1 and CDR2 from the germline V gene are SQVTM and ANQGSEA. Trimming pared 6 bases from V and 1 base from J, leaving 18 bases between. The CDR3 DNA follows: TGCAGCGTCGGGGTTCTGACAAGAAATAACTATGGCTACACCTTC. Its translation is CSVGVLTRNNYGYTF.

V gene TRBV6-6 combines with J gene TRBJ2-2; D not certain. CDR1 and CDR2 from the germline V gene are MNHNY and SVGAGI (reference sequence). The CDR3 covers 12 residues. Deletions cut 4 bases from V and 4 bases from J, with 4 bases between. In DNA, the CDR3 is TGTGCCAGCAGTTTCACCACCGGGGAGCTGTTTTTT. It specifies CASSFTTGELFF.

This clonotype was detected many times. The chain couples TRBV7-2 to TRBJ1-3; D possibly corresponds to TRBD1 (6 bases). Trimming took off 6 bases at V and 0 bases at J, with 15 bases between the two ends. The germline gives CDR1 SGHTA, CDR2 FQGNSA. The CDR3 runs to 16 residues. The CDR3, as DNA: TGTGCCAGCAGTCCCTCCCCCAGGGGCTCTGGAAACACCATATATTTT. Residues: CASSPSPRGSGNTIYF. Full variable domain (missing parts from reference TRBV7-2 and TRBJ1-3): GAGVSQSPSNKVTEKGKDVELRCDPISGHTALYWYRQSLGQGLEFLIYFQGNSAPDKSGLPSDRFSAERTGGSVSTLTIQRTQQEDSAVYLCASSPSPRGSGNTIYFGEGSWLTVV.

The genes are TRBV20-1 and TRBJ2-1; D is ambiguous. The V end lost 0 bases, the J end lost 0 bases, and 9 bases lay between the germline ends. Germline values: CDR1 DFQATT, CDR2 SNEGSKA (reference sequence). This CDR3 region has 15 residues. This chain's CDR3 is CSARDRYSSYNEQFF. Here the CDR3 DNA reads TGCAGTGCTAGAGATCGGTACAGCTCCTACAATGAGCAGTTCTTC.